A selection of T cell receptor beta chains follows, all from one sample in a study of T cell repertoires in cytomegalovirus infection. TCRdb ran MiXCR on the reads and lists one entry per CDR3 protein. The sample holds almost 500,000 distinct CDR3 sequences, 10% to 12% seen once. The sample comprised PBMCs. Receptor source: a human donor in good health (CMV status not recorded). Some clones in this sample may be carry-over from other donors' samples. The conserved cysteine and the conserved F or W are not part of the CDR3 here. Fields, in order: CDR3 protein, J gene, V gene.

CDR3 protein: ASSPTDAARGYNEQF; J gene: TRBJ2-1; V gene: TRBV7-6
CDR3 protein: ASGSFLQGAAF; J gene: TRBJ1-1; V gene: TRBV12-5
CDR3 protein: ASGGAGRGAGNTIY; J gene: TRBJ1-3; V gene: TRBV6-1
CDR3 protein: ASSLFRGQGAGQPQH; J gene: TRBJ1-5; V gene: TRBV28
CDR3 protein: AWTPRWRGTQY; J gene: TRBJ2-3; V gene: TRBV30
CDR3 protein: SVRPDSESYEQY; J gene: TRBJ2-7; V gene: TRBV29-1
CDR3 protein: ASSGASGANVLT; J gene: TRBJ2-6; V gene: TRBV6-1
CDR3 protein: ATSSDLEGAEGYT; J gene: TRBJ1-2; V gene: TRBV15
CDR3 protein: AWSTAAPDTPASNSPLH; J gene: TRBJ1-6; V gene: TRBV30
CDR3 protein: ASSPPGWEKNEQF; J gene: TRBJ2-1; V gene: TRBV7-2
CDR3 protein: ASSVRSGNTGELF; J gene: TRBJ2-2; V gene: TRBV7-2
CDR3 protein: SVEGGTGGLGYT; J gene: TRBJ1-2; V gene: TRBV29-1
CDR3 protein: ASSLGGGVSSYNEQF; J gene: TRBJ2-1; V gene: TRBV7-9
CDR3 protein: SATLAGRYEQY; J gene: TRBJ2-7; V gene: TRBV20-1
CDR3 protein: ASSPQTGSSGELF; J gene: TRBJ2-2; V gene: TRBV7-7
CDR3 protein: ASSTTGTSTLDEQF; J gene: TRBJ2-1; V gene: TRBV5-5
CDR3 protein: ASQGSSYNEQF; J gene: TRBJ2-1; V gene: TRBV28
CDR3 protein: ASSLGTSPGELF; J gene: TRBJ2-2; V gene: TRBV19
CDR3 protein: ASRPMPRIADNSYNEQF; J gene: TRBJ2-1; V gene: TRBV28
CDR3 protein: ASSIGLAGALGEQF; J gene: TRBJ2-1; V gene: TRBV19
CDR3 protein: ASSRGSSSYNEQF; J gene: TRBJ2-1; V gene: TRBV19
CDR3 protein: ASSPGQGGHTEAF; J gene: TRBJ1-1; V gene: TRBV5-1
CDR3 protein: SAGGGGWYQETQY; J gene: TRBJ2-5; V gene: TRBV20-1
CDR3 protein: ASSLRGGLGEKLF; J gene: TRBJ1-4; V gene: TRBV7-3
CDR3 protein: ASSSSGQGRYEQY; J gene: TRBJ2-7; V gene: TRBV6-5
CDR3 protein: ASSLRGQGPFGDSPLH; J gene: TRBJ1-6; V gene: TRBV11-2
CDR3 protein: ATAGGLHNEQF; J gene: TRBJ2-1; V gene: TRBV19